This T cell receptor beta chain was found in a study of blood T cell repertoires in COVID-19. Study in general: Samples taken during acute and convalescent COVID-19 were collected in the United States, Italy and Spain. Sources were T cells, B-cell-depleted T cells, or PBMCs; the material itself was cDNA or gDNA.

As processed by the authors: Nucleated cell counts were estimated from reference gene primer amplification. TCRdb keeps only in-frame clones here, not all; method: immunoSEQ multiplex PCR. Clonal size and the V and J genes are those of that table, whereas D and trimming came from the DNA. The sample has 200,000 to 250,000 clones, 82% seen once; the top ten hold 3% to 4%. This clone was seen just once. V shed 4 bases and J 5 bases; nucleotides not matched to a gene: 4. This CDR3 is 15 amino acids long. Germline V gives CDR1 MGHRA, CDR2 YSYEKL. Participants' reported clinical history set cohort assignment.

This chain uses TRBV4-1 with TRBJ1-6, with TRBD1 matching 8 bases. The sample comprised PBMCs or T cells enriched from blood (not recorded which). This receptor was identified in a woman aged 60-70 years who had recovered from COVID-19. The CDR3 loop reads CASSRGTGNNSPLHF. CDR3 in DNA: TGCGCCAGCAGCCGGGGGACAGGCAATAATTCACCCCTCCACTTT.